The clone carrying this T cell receptor (beta chain) was observed a few times. Its antigen is still unknown. This specimen comes from a study of blood T cells in healthy people across ages. Study-wide results and limits: Samples with more naive T cells showed higher observed beta diversity.

For the second PCR, which ran for roughly 6 to 11 cycles, a sample-barcoded 5' primer and a J-beta primer mix were used. The template-switch adaptor was a 5' adaptor with 12 random nucleotides. It tagged each cDNA molecule. TCRdb reprocessed the 5' RACE reads with MiXCR, giving one entry per CDR3 protein. The sample carries 1.5 million to 2 million distinct CDR3 sequences, about 31% recorded once. Germline assignment: CDR1 SEHNR and CDR2 FQNEAQ (reference sequence). The CDR3 is 18 amino acids. With V trimmed by 7 bases and J by 6 bases, 19 bases remained unmatched. This clonotype was sampled from a woman in her thirties in good health. The sequencing sample was made of blood. The rearrangement joins TRBV7-9 to TRBJ2-3; 10 bases are shared with TRBD2. CDR3 sequence (DNA): TGTGCCAGCACCGAAAGCGTAAGGCTAGCGGGAGTTTCGGATACGCAGTATTTT. Encoded protein: CASTESVRLAGVSDTQYF.